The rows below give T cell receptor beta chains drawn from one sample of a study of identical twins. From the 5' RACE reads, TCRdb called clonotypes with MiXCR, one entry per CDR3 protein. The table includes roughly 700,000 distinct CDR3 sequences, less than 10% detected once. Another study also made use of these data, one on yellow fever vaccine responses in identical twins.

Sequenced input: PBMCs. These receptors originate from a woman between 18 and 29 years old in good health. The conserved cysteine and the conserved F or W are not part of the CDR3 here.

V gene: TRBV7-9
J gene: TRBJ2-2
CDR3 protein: ASSLVPTNTGELF

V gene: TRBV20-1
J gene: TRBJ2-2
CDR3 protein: SAPWGGLSGELF

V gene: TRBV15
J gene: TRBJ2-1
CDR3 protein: ATSRVSVNEQF

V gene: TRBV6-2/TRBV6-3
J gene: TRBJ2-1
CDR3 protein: ASSYVRAQSSYNEQF

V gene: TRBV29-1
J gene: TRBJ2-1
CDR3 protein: SVSQGALGYNEQF

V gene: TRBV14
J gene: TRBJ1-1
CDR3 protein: ASSQDLGGEAF

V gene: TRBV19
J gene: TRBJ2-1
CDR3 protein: ASSIRGNLYNEQF

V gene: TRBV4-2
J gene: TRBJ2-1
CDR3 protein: ASSQVTVQNEQF

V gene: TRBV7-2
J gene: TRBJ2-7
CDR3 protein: ASSFRQNEQY

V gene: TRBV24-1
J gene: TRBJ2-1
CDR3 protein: ATSVLDEQF

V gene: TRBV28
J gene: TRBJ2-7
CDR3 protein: ASRGSNYEQY

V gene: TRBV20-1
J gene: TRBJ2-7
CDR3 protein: SARDGQGAFSYEQY

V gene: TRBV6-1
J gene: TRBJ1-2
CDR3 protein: ASSKDGLNYGYT

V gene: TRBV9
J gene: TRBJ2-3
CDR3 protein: ASSGGLAGYTDTQY

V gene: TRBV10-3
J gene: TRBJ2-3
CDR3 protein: AVLPSTDTQY

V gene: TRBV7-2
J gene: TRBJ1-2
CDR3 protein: ASSGRQVGHYGYT